Following are 27 T cell receptor beta chains from one sample sequenced in a study of blood T cell repertoires in COVID-19 (dated by TCRdb to 2019 to 2021). Preparation of the library involved the immunoSEQ multiplex PCR assay. TCRdb provides this immuneACCESS table in a form limited to in-frame rearrangements. Some clones are lacking; in checked studies, under half of them reflect an unresolved V gene, and why the rest are absent is not known. For this sample there are approximately 240,000 clones; around 83% appear just once. The ten largest make up 2.9% of the sample. Sequences were obtained from peripheral blood. These receptors all come from a man aged 45-60 years who had recovered from COVID-19.

CDR3 protein: CASSSPSSTSTDTQYF. The CDR3 bases are TGTGCCAGCAGCTCACCTAGCAGTACTAGCACAGATACGCAGTATTTT. The rearrangement joins TRBV7-9 to TRBJ2-3, with a weak D call TRBD2 (5 bases). The CDR3 sequence is 16 residues long. Germline V lookup: CDR1 SEHNR, CDR2 FQNEAQ (reference sequence). Between the trimmed V and J ends, which lost 4 bases and 0 bases, there was a span of 14 bases. Full variable domain (rest looked up from reference TRBV7-9 and TRBJ2-3): DTGVSQNPRHKITKRGQNVTFRCDPISEHNRLYWYRQTLGQGPEFLTYFQNEAQLEKSRLLSDRFSAERPKGSFSTLEIQRTEQGDSAMYLCASSSPSSTSTDTQYFGPGTRLTVL.

The chain carries TRBV5-5 and TRBJ2-3; TRBD2 agrees at 10 bases. The trim removed 2 bases at V and 1 base at J, leaving 4 bases unmatched. CDR1 and CDR2 from the germline V gene are SGHKS and YYEKEE (reference sequence). This CDR3 region has 16 residues. CDR3 DNA: TGTGCCAGCAGCTTTCAACTAGCGGGACGCACAGATACGCAGTATTTT. Translation gives CASSFQLAGRTDTQYF.

The chain recombines TRBV5-1 with TRBJ2-5; weak D call: TRBD2 (6 bases). This CDR3 is 16 amino acids long. The ends were cut back, 4 bases at V and 5 bases at J, with 21 bases in the middle. CDR1 and CDR2 (germline): SGHRS, YFSETQ. CDR3 bases: TGCGCCAGCAGCAGGTCGGGACGGGGGTATGAGGAGACCCAGTACTTC. Encoded protein: CASSRSGRGYEETQYF.

The gene calls are TRBV19 and TRBJ2-7, with a tentative D call TRBD1 (5 bases). The length of the CDR3 is 13 residues. V was clipped by 7 bases and J by 4 bases, with 14 bases between them. From germline, CDR1 is LNHDA and CDR2 SQIVND (reference sequence). The CDR3 nucleotides read TGTGCCAGTAACTGTACAGGTTCATACGAGCAGTACTTC. Protein product: CASNCTGSYEQYF. Variable domain in full (rest from reference TRBV19 and TRBJ2-7): DGGITQSPKYLFRKEGQNVTLSCEQNLNHDAMYWYRQDPGQGLRLIYYSQIVNDFQKGDIAEGYSVSREKKESFPLTVTSAQKNPTAFYLCASNCTGSYEQYFGPGTRLTVT.

The chain carries TRBV4-1 and TRBJ2-7; TRBD2 aligns across 11 bases. This CDR3 contains 16 residues. V shed 0 bases and J 4 bases; nucleotides not matched to a gene: 5. Germline V gene sequence: CDR1 MGHRA, CDR2 YSYEKL. The CDR3 DNA is TGCGCCAGCAGCCAAGAATGGACTAGCGGGCTTTACGAGCAGTACTTC. Amino acid sequence: CASSQEWTSGLYEQYF.

The chain employs TRBV7-8 and TRBJ2-5, with 10 bases matching TRBD2. The CDR3 loop spans 19 amino acids. Germline CDR1 reads SGHVS; CDR2 reads FQNEAQ. The trim removed 1 base at V and 4 bases at J, leaving 15 bases unmatched. The CDR3 DNA reads as TGTGCCAGCAGCTTAGGTTCCCTAGCGGGAGCCGACGGGGGAGAGACCCAGTACTTC. Its protein product is CASSLGSLAGADGGETQYF.

In this sample, this clone turned up a few times. The chain links TRBV7-9 to TRBJ1-2, with 7 positions matching TRBD1. Germline values: CDR1 SEHNR, CDR2 FQNEAQ (reference sequence). After removal of 1 base from V and 4 bases from J, the junction contained 6 bases not matched to a gene. This CDR3 region has 15 residues. This CDR3 is CASSLEGRGAYGYTF. CDR3 nucleotide sequence: TGTGCCAGCAGCTTAGAGGGCAGGGGGGCCTATGGCTACACCTTC.

The chain couples TRBV5-1 to TRBJ2-7; D not resolved. The CDR3 spans 16 residues. V was trimmed by 0 bases and J by 5 bases, leaving 18 bases between them. CDR1 and CDR2 (germline): SGHRS, YFSETQ. CDR3 nucleotide sequence: TGCGCCAGCAGCTTGGATATGTTTCTCACAGTCAACGAGCAGTACTTC. Protein: CASSLDMFLTVNEQYF.

This clone was seen just once. The gene calls are TRBV5-1 and TRBJ2-2; 7 bases fit TRBD2. With 7 bases clipped from V and 3 bases from J, the junction kept 6 bases outside the gene matches. Germline V gene data show CDR1 as SGHRS and CDR2 as YFSETQ. This CDR3 is 14 amino acids long. CDR3 in amino acids: CASQVGGYTGELFF. CDR3 nucleotide sequence: TGCGCCAGCCAGGTCGGGGGGTACACCGGGGAGCTGTTTTTT.

The chain is built from TRBV3-1 (or the pseudogene TRBV3-2) and TRBJ1-5, with TRBD1 as a possible D gene (5 bases). The CDR3 covers 15 residues. V lost 5 bases and J lost 3, with 14 bases in between. Germline V gene lookup returns CDR1 LGHDT and CDR2 YNNKEL (reference sequence). The CDR3 nucleotides read TGTGCCAGCAGCTCGGGGGTAGGGACCAATCAGCCCCAGCATTTT. It yields the protein CASSSGVGTNQPQHF.

V and J are TRBV12-3 or TRBV12-4 and TRBJ2-1; D gene unclear. The CDR3 extends over 13 amino acids. Trimming cost V 5 bases and J 4 bases, with 9 bases left between them. In nucleotides, the CDR3 is TGTGCCAGCAGTGAGAACGTTTACAATGAGCAGTTCTTC. As protein: CASSENVYNEQFF.

J is TRBJ2-1 and V is TRBV10-1; D might be TRBD2 (6 bases). The CDR3 runs 13 residues. V gave up 3 bases and J gave up 6 bases, with 9 bases separating them. The V gene's germline CDR1 is WNHNN and CDR2 SYGVQD (reference sequence). CDR3 nucleotide sequence: TGCGCCAGCAGTGAAGAGCGGGCCAATGAGCAGTTCTTC. Translated, it gives CASSEERANEQFF.

V usage is TRBV19 and J usage is TRBJ2-2, with D perhaps TRBD1 (6 bases). V lost 0 bases and J lost 4, with 18 bases in between. The CDR3 is 18 amino acids. CDR1 and CDR2 (germline): LNHDA, SQIVND (reference sequence). DNA for the CDR3: TGTGCCAGTAGTATAGATCGGTCGGGGCAGGGGACCACCGGGGAGCTGTTTTTT. Encoded protein: CASSIDRSGQGTTGELFF.

The V call is TRBV27, the J call TRBJ2-3; TRBD1 agrees at 9 bases. The CDR3 spans 14 residues. Trimming cost V 5 bases and J 3 bases; bases outside gene matches: 3. Germline-derived CDR1 and CDR2 are MNHEY and SMNVEV (reference sequence). As DNA, the CDR3 is TGTGCCAGCAGTAGGGACAGGGCGACAGATACGCAGTATTTT. This codes for CASSRDRATDTQYF.

J is TRBJ1-1 and V is TRBV4-1; D is undetermined. Trimming took 1 base from V and 5 from J, leaving 14 bases between them. Looked up from germline, CDR1 is MGHRA and CDR2 is YSYEKL. This CDR3 is 15 amino acids long. CDR3 region: CASSQVAGGYTEAFF. CDR3 DNA: TGCGCCAGCAGCCAAGTGGCGGGAGGGTATACTGAAGCTTTCTTT.

The V gene is TRBV4-1, the J gene TRBJ2-7, with D possibly being TRBD2 (6 bases). V shed 0 bases and J shed 2 bases, with 17 bases lying between them. The CDR3 runs 17 residues. The V gene's germline CDR1 is MGHRA and CDR2 YSYEKL. The DNA for the CDR3 is TGCGCCAGCAGCCAAGATGAGGAAAGCGGGCGTCCCTACGAGCAGTACTTC. This sequence encodes CASSQDEESGRPYEQYF.

The chain carries TRBV7-2 and TRBJ1-4; D unresolved. The CDR3 has 14 amino acids. Germline assignment: CDR1 SGHTA and CDR2 FQGNSA. The V end lost 5 bases, the J end lost 6 bases, and 13 bases lay between the germline ends. The CDR3 DNA reads TGTGCCAGCAGCCCCAGGTGGGGAGATGAAAAACTGTTTTTT. The encoded protein is CASSPRWGDEKLFF.

V gene TRBV28 combines with J gene TRBJ1-2, with a weak D call TRBD1 (5 bases). CDR3 length: 14 residues. CDR1 is MDHEN and CDR2 is SYDVKM in the germline V gene. Trimming removed 2 bases at V and 0 bases at J, with 7 bases between. This chain's CDR3 is CASSLHRPNYGYTF. In DNA form, the CDR3 reads TGTGCCAGCAGTTTACACAGGCCTAACTATGGCTACACCTTC.

The J gene is TRBJ2-5, the V gene TRBV27; weak D call: TRBD1 (6 bases). V was shortened by 3 bases and J by 5 bases, with 10 bases between the two germline ends. The CDR3 spans 13 residues. Germline CDR1 is MNHEY and CDR2 is SMNVEV (reference sequence). The CDR3 DNA reads TGTGCCAGCAGTTTTCAGGGGATGGAGACCCAGTACTTC. Protein: CASSFQGMETQYF.

Turning to this clone: Other DNA sequences in the same sample also yield this CDR3. The chain couples TRBV28 to TRBJ1-3, with TRBD1 matching over 7 bases. The CDR3 extends over 15 amino acids. J was trimmed by 0 bases and V by 6 bases; bases with no gene match: 5. CDR1 is MDHEN, CDR2 SYDVKM, per germline. In DNA form, the CDR3 reads TGTGCCAGCAGCAGGGGGACCTCCTCTGGAAACACCATATATTTT. This codes for CASSRGTSSGNTIYF.

This chain connects TRBV6-5 to TRBJ2-7; possible D gene TRBD2, 5 bases. The V gene lost 2 bases and the J gene lost 4 bases, with 15 bases spanning the gap. The CDR3 runs to 15 residues. Germline CDR1 reads MNHEY; CDR2 reads SVGAGI. For the CDR3, the DNA is TGTGCCAGCAGTTACACTAGAGGCCCCCAGTACGAGCAGTACTTC. Residues: CASSYTRGPQYEQYF.

V is TRBV2 and J is TRBJ2-1, with D possibly matching TRBD1 (6 bases). This CDR3 has 12 amino acids. V was cut by 7 bases and J by 6 bases, with 10 bases left in between. The germline CDR1 and CDR2 sequences are SNHLY and FYNNEI. The CDR3 sequence: CASNDRFNEQFF. In nucleotides, the CDR3 is TGTGCCAGCAATGACAGGTTCAATGAGCAGTTCTTC.

In DNA, the CDR3 is TGTGCCAGCAGCCCCCTCCCGGGACAGGGACTTCGGGTAAACTACGAGCAGTACTTC. Translated, it gives CASSPLPGQGLRVNYEQYF. J is TRBJ2-7 and V is TRBV28; 9 nucleotides align to TRBD1. CDR1 is MDHEN, CDR2 SYDVKM, per germline. With 6 bases clipped from V and 3 bases from J, the junction kept 21 bases outside the gene matches. The CDR3 has 19 residues.

The rearrangement uses TRBV20-1 and TRBJ2-3; possibly TRBD2 for D (5 bases). The germline gives CDR1 DFQATT, CDR2 SNEGSKA (reference sequence). Deletions cut 3 bases from V and 4 bases from J, with 5 bases between. The length of the CDR3 is 11 residues. The CDR3: CSARRADTQYF. As DNA, the CDR3 is TGCAGTGCTAGGCGGGCAGATACGCAGTATTTT.

The chain has TRBV2 and TRBJ2-1; TRBD2 aligns across 8 bases. The CDR3 runs to 13 residues. Germline V gene lookup returns CDR1 SNHLY and CDR2 FYNNEI. J gave up 8 bases and V 6 bases, and 6 bases lay outside the gene matches. CDR3 coding DNA: TGTGCCAGCAGGAGCGGGAGTAGGTATGAGCAGTTCTTC. Encoded protein: CASRSGSRYEQFF.

The V and J genes are TRBV2 and TRBJ2-1, with 9 positions matching TRBD2. Trimming at V came to 1 base and at J to 5 bases, leaving 3 bases not matched to a gene. This CDR3 has 15 residues. Germline CDR1 SNHLY, CDR2 FYNNEI. The CDR3 region has the DNA TGTGCCAGCAGTGAAGGGACTAGCGCAAACAATGAGCAGTTCTTC. It is translated as CASSEGTSANNEQFF.

To note about this clone: The same CDR3 also results from other DNA sequences found in this sample. The chain joins TRBV3-1 (or the pseudogene TRBV3-2) to TRBJ2-1; 10 positions match TRBD2. V shed 4 bases, J shed 4 bases, and the junction held 4 bases outside the gene matches. This CDR3 spans 15 amino acids. Germline values: CDR1 LGHDT, CDR2 YNNKEL (reference sequence). CDR3 DNA sequence: TGTGCCAGCAGCCCCGGACTAGCGGATTACAATGAGCAGTTCTTC. Protein sequence: CASSPGLADYNEQFF.